A single sample gave rise to the 14 T cell receptor beta chains below, sequenced in a study of shared clonotypes between healthy human individuals. Clones were read by immunoSEQ multiplex PCR, and TCRdb kept only the in-frame ones, dropping some. The table records roughly 1 million clones, around 74% of them present only once. Material for sequencing was memory CD4+ T cells sorted from blood. The subset was: CD45RA-negative fraction. These TCRs come from a man aged 18 to 30 in good health.

This clone was counted between two and nine times. The chain uses TRBV12-5 and TRBJ1-4; D is possibly TRBD1 (5 bases). The V end was cut by 6 bases, the J end by 6 bases, with 11 bases between. The germline V gene encodes CDR1 LGHNT and CDR2 FRNRAP. This CDR3 is 13 amino acids long. The CDR3 here is CASGYRGDEKLFF. In nucleotides, the CDR3 is TGTGCTAGTGGGTACCGGGGGGATGAAAAACTGTTTTTT.

The chain employs TRBV5-1 and TRBJ2-5, with TRBD1 matching 8 bases. This CDR3 region has 17 residues. The V segment lost 2 bases and the J segment 11 bases; nucleotides outside the gene matches: 20. Germline lookup yields CDR1 SGHRS and CDR2 YFSETQ. DNA for the CDR3: TGCGCCAGCAGCTTCGGAACACCGGGACAGGCCCTGAGGGAGCAGTACTTC. Its translation is CASSFGTPGQALREQYF.

About this clone itself: A read error may explain this, as a much larger clone is one base away. The chain links TRBV11-2 to TRBJ2-2; D call uncertain. This CDR3 has 14 residues. CDR1 is SGHAT and CDR2 is FQNNGV in the germline V gene. Deletions cut 2 bases from V and 1 base from J, with 5 bases between. The CDR3 DNA sequence: TGTGCCAGCAGCTTAAGAGGGAACACCGGGGAGCTGTTTTTT. Translating gives CASSLRGNTGELFF.

The chain carries TRBV6-5 and TRBJ1-1; TRBD1 matches 7 bases. This CDR3 is built from 15 residues. CDR1 and CDR2 (germline): MNHEY, SVGAGI. The ends lost 4 bases at V and 0 bases at J; junction bases unmatched: 5. DNA of the CDR3: TGTGCCAGCAGTTGGGACAGAAGAATGAACACTGAAGCTTTCTTT. It encodes CASSWDRRMNTEAFF.

With respect to this clone: Different DNA sequences within this sample yield the same CDR3. The chain combines TRBV11-2 with TRBJ1-1, with TRBD1 as a possible D gene (6 bases). The CDR3 spans 14 residues. Germline assignment: CDR1 SGHAT and CDR2 FQNNGV. V was cut by 3 bases and J by 5 bases, with 13 bases left in between. This CDR3 reads CASSLGGRGTEAFF. In DNA, the CDR3 is TGTGCCAGCAGCTTGGGGGGGCGTGGGACTGAAGCTTTCTTT.

This chain joins TRBV7-3 and TRBJ2-5, with 9 bases aligning to TRBD2. The CDR3 runs to 13 residues. The ends lost 6 bases at V and 5 bases at J; junction bases unmatched: 4. Germline V gene lookup returns CDR1 SGHTA and CDR2 FQGTGA. As DNA, the CDR3 is TGTGCCAGCAGACCCGCGGGAGGGGAGACCCAGTACTTC. It yields the protein CASRPAGGETQYF.

This rearrangement joins TRBV25-1 to TRBJ2-7; 12 bases align to TRBD1. J gave up 5 bases and V 4 bases, and 6 bases lay outside the gene matches. CDR3 size: 15 residues. Germline V gene lookup returns CDR1 MGHDK and CDR2 SYGVNS. The CDR3 DNA is TGTGCCAGCAGTGCCCAGGGACAGGGGGCGAACGAGCAGTACTTC. Residues: CASSAQGQGANEQYF.

The chain recombines TRBV7-2 with TRBJ1-1; D is unclear. With 5 bases removed from V and 0 bases from J, the gap between germline ends came to 13 bases. The CDR3 has 15 amino acids. Germline V gene sequence: CDR1 SGHTA, CDR2 FQGNSA. CDR3 residues: CASSGRSGVNTEAFF. CDR3 DNA: TGTGCCAGCAGCGGCCGTTCCGGGGTGAACACTGAAGCTTTCTTT.

This chain uses TRBV27 with TRBJ2-7; D is possibly TRBD2 (6 bases). The V gene's germline CDR1 is MNHEY and CDR2 SMNVEV (reference sequence). The CDR3 loop spans 18 amino acids. The V end lost 1 base, the J end lost 1 base, and 20 bases lay between the germline ends. The CDR3: CASSLYLPRGGASYEQYF. As DNA, the CDR3 is TGTGCCAGCAGTTTATACCTCCCTAGGGGAGGTGCTTCCTACGAGCAGTACTTC.

For the CDR3, the DNA is TGTGCCAGCAGCGTAATGGGGCGGGCTAGCACAGATACGCAGTATTTT. Residues: CASSVMGRASTDTQYF. This sequence joins TRBV9 and TRBJ2-3; D assignment may be TRBD1 or TRBD2 (5 bases each). The CDR3 is 16 amino acids. V lost 1 base and J lost 0, with 12 bases in between. Germline V gene data show CDR1 as SGDLS and CDR2 as YYNGEE.

Concerning this clone: A clone one base away is much larger, so this may be a read error. This chain connects TRBV2 to TRBJ1-1; TRBD1 might be the D (6 bases). V was cut by 7 bases and J by 2 bases, with 17 bases left in between. The germline V gene has CDR1 SNHLY and CDR2 FYNNEI. This CDR3 has 15 residues. The chain's CDR3 is CASTGDGGRNTEAFF. The CDR3, as DNA: TGTGCCAGCACCGGGGACGGGGGGCGAAACACTGAAGCTTTCTTT.

This clone has a handful of counts. The rearrangement uses TRBV27 and TRBJ2-5; possibly TRBD2 for D (7 bases). The CDR3 runs 16 residues. The germline V gene encodes CDR1 MNHEY and CDR2 SMNVEV (reference sequence). V lost 4 bases, J lost 6 bases, and 21 bases lay in between. CDR3 in amino acids: CASSSSGGGVEKTQYF. CDR3 DNA sequence: TGTGCCAGCAGTTCTAGTGGGGGGGGCGTTGAAAAGACCCAGTACTTC.

The genes are TRBV6-5 and TRBJ1-1; D remains ambiguous. V lost 7 bases to trimming and J lost 0 bases, with 9 bases between them. CDR1 and CDR2 (germline): MNHEY, SVGAGI. CDR3 size: 13 residues. The CDR3 region is CASIKVLNTEAFF. The CDR3 bases are TGTGCCAGCATAAAGGTCTTGAACACTGAAGCTTTCTTT.

The chain carries TRBV18 and TRBJ1-6, with 10 nucleotides matching TRBD1. The CDR3 consists of 18 residues. With V trimmed by 6 bases and J by 1 base, 9 bases remained unmatched. Germline CDR1 is KGHSH and CDR2 is LQKENI. The CDR3 DNA sequence: TGTGCCAGCTCCGGGGACAGGGGCGGCAGGTCCTATAATTCACCCCTCCACTTT. It codes for CASSGDRGGRSYNSPLHF. Full variable domain (remainder filled in from reference TRBV18 and TRBJ1-6): NAGVMQNPRHLVRRRGQEARLRCSPMKGHSHVYWYRQLPEEGLKFMVYLQKENIIDESGMPKERFSAEFPKEGPSILRIQQVVRGDSAAYFCASSGDRGGRSYNSPLHFGNGTRLTVT.